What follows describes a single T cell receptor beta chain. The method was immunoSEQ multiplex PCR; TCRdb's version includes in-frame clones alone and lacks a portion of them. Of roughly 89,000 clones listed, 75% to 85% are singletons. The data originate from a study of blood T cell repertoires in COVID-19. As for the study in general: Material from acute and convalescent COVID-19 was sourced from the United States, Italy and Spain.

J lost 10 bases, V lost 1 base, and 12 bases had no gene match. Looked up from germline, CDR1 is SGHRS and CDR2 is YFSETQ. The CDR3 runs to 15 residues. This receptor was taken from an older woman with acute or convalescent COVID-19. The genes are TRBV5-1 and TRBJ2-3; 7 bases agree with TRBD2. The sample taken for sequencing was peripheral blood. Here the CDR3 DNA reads TGCGCCAGCAGCTTGATACGGGACTCGGGGGGTGCGCAGTATTTT. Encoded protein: CASSLIRDSGGAQYF.